These 20 T cell receptor beta chains share one sample of origin, sequenced in a study of cytomegalovirus exposure and HLA in healthy donors. The PCR ran on 60 Vbeta and 13 Jbeta primers. Sequencing used immunoSEQ multiplex PCR; TCRdb keeps in-frame clones, though not all of them. The repertoire includes about 130,000 clones, 82% of them detected once, and approximately 8.1% sits in the top ten. The sample was PBMCs. These receptors were taken from a woman aged 45-59 years in good health and CMV-seropositive.

The CDR3 region has the DNA TGTGCCAGCAGTGAGGGACCACCGGGACTAGCGGGAAACAATGAGCAGTTCTTC. It specifies CASSEGPPGLAGNNEQFF. The chain carries TRBV6-1 and TRBJ2-1; TRBD2 agrees at 13 bases. Germline trimming cut 3 bases from V and 5 bases from J; bases unmatched to any gene: 10. The germline gives CDR1 MNHNS, CDR2 SASEGT. This CDR3 region has 18 residues.

This chain connects TRBV2 to TRBJ2-5, with TRBD1 matching 7 bases. This CDR3 comprises 14 residues. Losses at the gene ends were 7 bases for V and 3 bases for J; bases not matched to a gene: 8. The germline V gene encodes CDR1 SNHLY and CDR2 FYNNEI. The CDR3 sequence: CASNTIGTEETQYF. CDR3 DNA: TGTGCCAGCAACACCATCGGGACAGAAGAGACCCAGTACTTC.

The chain employs TRBV10-3 and TRBJ1-2; TRBD1 is a possible D gene (5 bases). Germline CDR1 ENHRY, CDR2 SYGVKD. The V and J ends lost 10 bases and 8 bases respectively, with 20 bases between them. The CDR3 runs 13 residues. Here the CDR3 DNA reads TGTGCCACACTTAGGGGCCACCAGGACGGCTACACCTTC. This translates into CATLRGHQDGYTF.

This clone was counted only a few times. This chain joins TRBV10-1 and TRBJ2-7, with a tentative D call TRBD2 (6 bases). The CDR3 contains 21 residues. Germline-derived CDR1 and CDR2 are WNHNN and SYGVQD (reference sequence). V lost 4 bases to trimming and J lost 3 bases, with 34 bases between them. This chain's CDR3 is CASSGLGGGSFFGPIYYEQYF. DNA of the CDR3: TGCGCCAGCAGTGGCCTGGGTGGGGGGAGCTTTTTCGGCCCAATTTACTACGAGCAGTACTTC.

This rearrangement joins TRBV5-1 to TRBJ2-7; a weak D match, TRBD1 (7 bases). This CDR3 contains 15 residues. Germline CDR1 and CDR2: SGHRS and YFSETQ. Deletions cut 0 bases from V and 3 bases from J, with 13 bases between. Written as DNA, the CDR3 is TGCGCCAGCAGCTTGGGCGGGACAGAATTCTACGAGCAGTACTTC. Amino acid sequence: CASSLGGTEFYEQYF. The full variable domain, in which reference TRBV5-1 and TRBJ2-7 provide the parts outside the CDR3, is KAGVTQTPRYLIKTRGQQVTLSCSPISGHRSVSWYQQTPGQGLQFLFEYFSETQRNKGNFPGRFSGRQFSNSRSEMNVSTLELGDSALYLCASSLGGTEFYEQYFGPGTRLTVT.

V usage is TRBV6-1 and J usage is TRBJ2-2; perhaps TRBD1 as D (5 bases). In germline, CDR1 is MNHNS, CDR2 SASEGT. The CDR3 contains 14 residues. Deletions cut 6 bases from V and 2 bases from J, with 10 bases between. Written as DNA, the CDR3 is TGTGCCAGCAGGTTAGACAGAAACACCGGGGAGCTGTTTTTT. Translation: CASRLDRNTGELFF.

The chain couples TRBV5-1 to TRBJ2-7, with 7 bases identical to TRBD2. CDR3 length equals 14 residues. V was clipped by 0 bases and J by 12 bases; unmatched bases: 12. Germline values: CDR1 SGHRS, CDR2 YFSETQ. CDR3 region: CASSLDSWRGSWYF. The CDR3 nucleotides read TGCGCCAGCAGCTTGGATTCGTGGCGCGGGAGCTGGTACTTC. The variable domain in full, with the rest retrieved from reference TRBV5-1 and TRBJ2-7, is KAGVTQTPRYLIKTRGQQVTLSCSPISGHRSVSWYQQTPGQGLQFLFEYFSETQRNKGNFPGRFSGRQFSNSRSEMNVSTLELGDSALYLCASSLDSWRGSWYFGPGTRLTVT.

This clone appeared a few times. CDR3 region: CASIEQGASFGYTF. Written as DNA, the CDR3 is TGTGCCAGCATCGAACAGGGGGCAAGCTTTGGCTACACCTTC. V usage is TRBV6-5 and J usage is TRBJ1-2; 9 nucleotides line up with TRBD1. Unmatched junction bases numbered 10, after V lost 7 bases and J lost 7 bases. The CDR3 runs 14 residues. Per the germline V gene, CDR1 is MNHEY and CDR2 is SVGAGI.

This chain uses TRBV13 with TRBJ2-1; TRBD1 matches at 10 bases. Germline lookup yields CDR1 PRHDT and CDR2 FYEKMQ (reference sequence). The J segment lost 9 bases and the V segment lost 5 bases, leaving 10 bases of the junction unmatched. The CDR3 contains 15 residues. CDR3 protein: CASSVGTGEASEQFF. In DNA, the CDR3 is TGTGCCAGCAGCGTCGGGACAGGGGAGGCAAGTGAGCAGTTCTTC.

The chain has TRBV7-2 and TRBJ1-3, with a weak D call TRBD1 (5 bases). The CDR3 consists of 14 residues. Germline V lookup: CDR1 SGHTA, CDR2 FQGNSA. Trimming took 1 base from V and 4 from J, leaving 8 bases between them. As DNA, the CDR3 is TGTGCCAGCAGCTTAGTCCAGGGCGGAAACACCATATATTTT. This codes for CASSLVQGGNTIYF.

This chain joins TRBV19 and TRBJ2-7; 7 positions agree with TRBD1. Germline V gives CDR1 LNHDA, CDR2 SQIVND (reference sequence). V lost 4 bases, J lost 3 bases, and 9 bases stayed unmatched. This CDR3 has 15 amino acids. The CDR3 region has the DNA TGTGCCAGTAGTACAAGACAGGGCTTGAACTACGAGCAGTACTTC. This encodes CASSTRQGLNYEQYF.

V usage is TRBV27 and J usage is TRBJ2-7; 8 positions agree with TRBD2. CDR1 is MNHEY, CDR2 SMNVEV, per germline (reference sequence). With V trimmed by 6 bases and J by 0 bases, 7 bases remained unmatched. This CDR3 comprises 15 residues. The CDR3 coding sequence is TGTGCCAGCAGACTAGCGGAGGGGACCTCCTACGAGCAGTACTTC. Protein product: CASRLAEGTSYEQYF.

The chain carries TRBV29-1 and TRBJ2-3, with D hard to call. The CDR3 has 12 residues. V was shortened by 6 bases and J by 6 bases, with 13 bases between the two germline ends. The V gene's germline CDR1 is SQVTM and CDR2 ANQGSEA. Here the CDR3 DNA reads TGCAGCGTCCCGACACAAGTCGATACGCAGTATTTT. Protein: CSVPTQVDTQYF.

This chain uses TRBV7-9 with TRBJ1-4; D is unresolved. This CDR3 region has 12 residues. Trimming took off 5 bases at V and 8 bases at J, with 9 bases between the two ends. Germline-derived CDR1 and CDR2 are SEHNR and FQNEAQ (reference sequence). This chain's CDR3 is CASSAVGEKLFF. As DNA, the CDR3 is TGTGCCAGCAGCGCGGTAGGAGAAAAACTGTTTTTT.

The chain combines TRBV11-2 with TRBJ1-2; no clear D. Germline-derived CDR1 and CDR2 are SGHAT and FQNNGV. The CDR3 extends over 14 amino acids. Trimming removed 2 bases at V and 1 base at J, with 8 bases between. The CDR3 region has the DNA TGTGCCAGCAGCTTAACAGAAAGTAACTATGGCTACACCTTC. Its protein is CASSLTESNYGYTF.

The chain joins TRBV2 to TRBJ2-6, with D maybe TRBD1 (6 bases). The germline gives CDR1 SNHLY, CDR2 FYNNEI. CDR3 length: 15 amino acids. Trimming shortened V by 4 bases and J by 2 bases, and 9 bases separated the two germline ends. The CDR3 DNA reads as TGTGCCAGCAGTGTTGAGGGGGCTGGGGCCAACGTCCTGACTTTC. Its translation: CASSVEGAGANVLTF. Full variable domain (missing parts from reference TRBV2 and TRBJ2-6): EPEVTQTPSHQVTQMGQEVILRCVPISNHLYFYWYRQILGQKVEFLVSFYNNEISEKSEIFDDQFSVERPDGSNFTLKIRSTKLEDSAMYFCASSVEGAGANVLTFGAGSRLTVL.

A few counts support this clone. This chain links TRBV2 with TRBJ2-2; TRBD2 matches 13 bases. Germline CDR1 and CDR2: SNHLY and FYNNEI. The CDR3 length is 15 residues. With V trimmed by 8 bases and J by 2 bases, 2 bases remained unmatched. For the CDR3, the DNA is TGTGCCAGCCGGGGACTAGCGGGAAACACCGGGGAGCTGTTTTTT. Amino acids: CASRGLAGNTGELFF. Supplemented by reference TRBV2 and TRBJ2-2, the full variable domain reads EPEVTQTPSHQVTQMGQEVILRCVPISNHLYFYWYRQILGQKVEFLVSFYNNEISEKSEIFDDQFSVERPDGSNFTLKIRSTKLEDSAMYFCASRGLAGNTGELFFGEGSRLTVL.

V usage is TRBV19 and J usage is TRBJ1-1; 9 bases fit TRBD1. Germline CDR1 LNHDA, CDR2 SQIVND (reference sequence). J was trimmed by 2 bases and V by 7 bases; bases with no gene match: 5. This CDR3 has 14 amino acids. As DNA, the CDR3 is TGTGCCAGTATTAAGGACAGGGGTAACACTGAAGCTTTCTTT. It specifies CASIKDRGNTEAFF.

The chain has TRBV11-3 and TRBJ2-3; D is unclear. The V and J ends lost 5 bases and 7 bases respectively, with 10 bases between them. In germline, CDR1 is SGHNT, CDR2 YENEEA. CDR3 length equals 12 residues. In DNA form, the CDR3 reads TGTGCCAGCAGCCATAACGAGCATACGCAGTATTTT. Translating it yields CASSHNEHTQYF.

CDR3 sequence: CASSFPYRGGTEAFF. In nucleotides, the CDR3 is TGTGCCAGCAGTTTCCCCTACAGGGGAGGCACTGAAGCTTTCTTT. The chain combines TRBV28 with TRBJ1-1; 7 bases agree with TRBD1. V gave up 3 bases and J gave up 4 bases; unmatched junction bases: 8. Germline CDR1 MDHEN, CDR2 SYDVKM. This CDR3 spans 15 amino acids.